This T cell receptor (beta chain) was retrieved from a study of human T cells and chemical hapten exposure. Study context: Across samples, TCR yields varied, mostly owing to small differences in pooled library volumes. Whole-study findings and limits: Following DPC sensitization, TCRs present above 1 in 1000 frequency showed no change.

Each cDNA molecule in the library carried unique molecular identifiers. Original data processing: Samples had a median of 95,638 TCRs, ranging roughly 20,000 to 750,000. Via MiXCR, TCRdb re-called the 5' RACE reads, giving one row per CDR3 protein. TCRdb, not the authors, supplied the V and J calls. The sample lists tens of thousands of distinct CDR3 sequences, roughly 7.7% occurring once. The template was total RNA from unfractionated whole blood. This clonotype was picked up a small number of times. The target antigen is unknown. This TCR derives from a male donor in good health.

The CDR3 sequence is CASSLSWAGETQYF. The CDR3 DNA reads TGCGCCAGCAGCTTGTCATGGGCCGGAGAGACCCAGTACTTC. The J gene is TRBJ2-5, the V gene TRBV5-1; D remains ambiguous. The CDR3 is 14 amino acids. V was trimmed by 1 base and J by 4 bases, leaving 11 bases between them. From germline, CDR1 is SGHRS and CDR2 YFSETQ.